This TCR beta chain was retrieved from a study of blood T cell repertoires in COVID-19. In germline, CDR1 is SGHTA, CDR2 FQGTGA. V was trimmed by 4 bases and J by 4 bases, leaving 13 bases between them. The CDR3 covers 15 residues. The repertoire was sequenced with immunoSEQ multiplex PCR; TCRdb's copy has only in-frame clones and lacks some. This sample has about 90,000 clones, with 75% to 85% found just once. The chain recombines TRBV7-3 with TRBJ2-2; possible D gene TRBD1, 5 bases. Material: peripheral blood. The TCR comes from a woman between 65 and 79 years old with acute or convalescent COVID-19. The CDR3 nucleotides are TGTGCCAGCAGCTACGGACACTCGAGCACCGGGGAGCTGTTTTTT. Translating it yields CASSYGHSSTGELFF.